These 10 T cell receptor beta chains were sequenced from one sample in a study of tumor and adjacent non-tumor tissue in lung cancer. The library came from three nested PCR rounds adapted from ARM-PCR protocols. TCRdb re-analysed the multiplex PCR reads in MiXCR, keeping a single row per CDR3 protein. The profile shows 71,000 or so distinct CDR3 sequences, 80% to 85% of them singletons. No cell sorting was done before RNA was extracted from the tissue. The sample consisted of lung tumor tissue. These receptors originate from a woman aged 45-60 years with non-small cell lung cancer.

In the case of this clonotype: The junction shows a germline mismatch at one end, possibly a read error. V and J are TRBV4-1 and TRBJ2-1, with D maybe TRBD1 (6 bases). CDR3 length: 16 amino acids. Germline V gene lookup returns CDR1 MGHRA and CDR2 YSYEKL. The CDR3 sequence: CDSSQDRQGTYNEQFF. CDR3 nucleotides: TGCGACAGCAGCCAAGACCGGCAGGGGACCTATAATGAGCAGTTCTTC.

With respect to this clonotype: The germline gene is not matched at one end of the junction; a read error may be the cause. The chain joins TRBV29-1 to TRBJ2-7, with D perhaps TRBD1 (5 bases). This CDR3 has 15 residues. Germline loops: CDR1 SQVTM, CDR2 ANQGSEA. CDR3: CSVALGWGNSHEQYF. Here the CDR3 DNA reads TGCAGCGTTGCTTTAGGTTGGGGCAACAGCCACGAGCAGTATTTC.

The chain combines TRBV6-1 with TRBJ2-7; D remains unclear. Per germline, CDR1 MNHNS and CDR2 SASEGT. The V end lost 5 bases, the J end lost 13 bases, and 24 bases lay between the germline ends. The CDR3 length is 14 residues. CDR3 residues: CASSKGPRAGEQYF. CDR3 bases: TGTGCCAGCAGTAAAGGGCCAAGGGCCGGAGAACAATACTTC.

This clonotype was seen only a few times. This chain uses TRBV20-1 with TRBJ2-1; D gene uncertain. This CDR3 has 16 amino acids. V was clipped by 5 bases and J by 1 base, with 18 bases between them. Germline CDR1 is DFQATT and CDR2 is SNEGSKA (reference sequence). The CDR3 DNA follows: TGCAGTGCTCCCAGTGGGTGGTCGAGTTCCTACAATGAGCAGTTCTTC. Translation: CSAPSGWSSSYNEQFF.

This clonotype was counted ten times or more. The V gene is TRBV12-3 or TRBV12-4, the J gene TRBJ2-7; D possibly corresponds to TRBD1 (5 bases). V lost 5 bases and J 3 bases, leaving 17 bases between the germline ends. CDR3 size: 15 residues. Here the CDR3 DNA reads TGTGCCAGCAGTCCCGTCCAGGGTCAGGGCTACGAGCAGTACTTC. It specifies CASSPVQGQGYEQYF.

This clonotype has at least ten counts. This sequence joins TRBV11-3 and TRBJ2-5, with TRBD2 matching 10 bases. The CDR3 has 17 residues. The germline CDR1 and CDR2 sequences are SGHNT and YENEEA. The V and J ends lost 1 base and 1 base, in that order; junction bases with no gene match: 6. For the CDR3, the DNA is TGTGCCAGCAGCTTAGGTACTAGCGGGGTATCCCAAGAGACCCAGTACTTC. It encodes CASSLGTSGVSQETQYF.

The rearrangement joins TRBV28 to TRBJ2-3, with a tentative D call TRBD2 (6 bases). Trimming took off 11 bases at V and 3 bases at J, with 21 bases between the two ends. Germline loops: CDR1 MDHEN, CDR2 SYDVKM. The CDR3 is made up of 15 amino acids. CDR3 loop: CACKFSSLATDTQYF. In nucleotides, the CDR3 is TGTGCCTGCAAATTTTCCTCACTAGCTACAGATACGCAGTATTTT.

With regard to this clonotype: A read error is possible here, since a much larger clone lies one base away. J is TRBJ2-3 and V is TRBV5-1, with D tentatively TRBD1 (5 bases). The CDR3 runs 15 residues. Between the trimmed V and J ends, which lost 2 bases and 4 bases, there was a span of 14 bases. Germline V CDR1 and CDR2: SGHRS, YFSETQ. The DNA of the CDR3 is TGCGCCAGCAGCTTTTACGGACATGGCCCAGATACGCAGTATTTT. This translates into CASSFYGHGPDTQYF.

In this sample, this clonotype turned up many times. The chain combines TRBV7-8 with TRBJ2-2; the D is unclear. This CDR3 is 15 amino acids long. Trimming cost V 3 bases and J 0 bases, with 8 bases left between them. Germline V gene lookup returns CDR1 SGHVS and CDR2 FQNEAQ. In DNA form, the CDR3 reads TGTGCCAGCAGCTTCGCTAACGCGAACACCGGGGAGCTGTTTTTT. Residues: CASSFANANTGELFF. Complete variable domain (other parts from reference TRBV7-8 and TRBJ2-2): GAGVSQSPRYKVAKRGQDVALRCDPISGHVSLFWYQQALGQGPEFLTYFQNEAQLDKSGLPSDRFFAERPEGSVSTLKIQRTQQEDSAVYLCASSFANANTGELFFGEGSRLTVL.

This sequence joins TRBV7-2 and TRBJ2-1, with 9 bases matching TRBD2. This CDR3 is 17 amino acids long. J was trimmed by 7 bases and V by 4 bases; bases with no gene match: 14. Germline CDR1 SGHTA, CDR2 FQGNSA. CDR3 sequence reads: CASSCGLARPSYNEQFF. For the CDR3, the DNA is TGTGCCAGCAGCTGCGGACTAGCGAGGCCGTCTTATAATGAGCAGTTCTTC.